These 32 T cell receptor beta chains originate from one sample sequenced in a study of human T cells and chemical hapten exposure. RNA extraction used unfractionated whole blood as the source of total RNA. Separate cDNA molecules received unique molecular identifiers, which the library attached to them. TCRdb ran MiXCR on the reads and lists one entry per CDR3 protein. Among about 120,000 distinct CDR3 sequences listed, about 8.9% were seen once. The sequenced sample was whole blood. The receptors here all came from a human donor in good health. Some clones in this sample may be carry-over from other donors' samples.

This clonotype was counted many times. This chain joins TRBV12-3 or TRBV12-4 and TRBJ2-6, with D hard to call. This CDR3 region has 18 residues. The V end was cut by 1 base, the J end by 0 bases, with 13 bases between. CDR3 in amino acids: CASSLGTGPRSGANVLTF. CDR3 sequence (DNA): TGTGCCAGCAGTTTAGGTACGGGCCCCCGCTCTGGGGCCAACGTCCTGACTTTC.

The chain has TRBV13 and TRBJ2-7; D possibly matches TRBD1 or TRBD2 (6 bases each). In germline, CDR1 is PRHDT, CDR2 FYEKMQ (reference sequence). The CDR3 has 15 residues. V dropped 3 bases and J dropped 6 bases, with 18 bases sitting between them. In nucleotides, the CDR3 is TGTGCCAGCAGCTTCGGGGGCGGCGGGGCGCGCGAGCAGTACTTC. Amino acids: CASSFGGGGAREQYF.

Ten or more counts support this clonotype. The rearrangement links TRBV6-5 to TRBJ1-2, with D unresolved. The CDR3 totals 13 residues. V lost 7 bases to trimming and J lost 2 bases, with 11 bases between them. Germline CDR1 reads MNHEY; CDR2 reads SVGAGI. The CDR3, as DNA: TGTGCCAGCATCGACTGGCAGAACTATGGCTACACCTTC. Translation gives CASIDWQNYGYTF.

This clonotype was detected ten times or more. J is TRBJ1-2 and V is TRBV18; D ambiguous. Trimming cost V 3 bases and J 0 bases, with 17 bases left between them. Germline CDR1 is KGHSH and CDR2 is LQKENI. This CDR3 region has 17 residues. Here the CDR3 reads CASSPYTGSGANYGYTF. The CDR3 region has the DNA TGTGCCAGCTCACCGTACACGGGAAGCGGGGCTAACTATGGCTACACCTTC.

This clonotype was seen a few times. The chain couples TRBV5-1 to TRBJ1-1, with D hard to call. The CDR3 runs 14 residues. The germline V gene encodes CDR1 SGHRS and CDR2 YFSETQ. V lost 0 bases to trimming and J lost 8 bases, with 14 bases between them. CDR3 DNA: TGCGCCAGCAGCTTGGCCGGGCAGGACCAAGAAGCTTTCTTT. Translated, it gives CASSLAGQDQEAFF.

This clonotype was detected ten times or more. J is TRBJ1-1 and V is TRBV7-9; 8 positions agree with TRBD1. Losses at the gene ends were 10 bases for V and 1 base for J; bases not matched to a gene: 11. Germline CDR1 and CDR2: SEHNR and FQNEAQ (reference sequence). The CDR3 totals 15 residues. The CDR3 is CATILGTGWNTEAFF. CDR3 coding DNA: TGTGCCACCATCCTAGGGACAGGATGGAACACTGAAGCTTTCTTT.

The rearrangement links TRBV13 to TRBJ2-3; 10 nucleotides line up with TRBD2. The ends lost 4 bases at V and 2 bases at J; junction bases unmatched: 6. The V gene's germline CDR1 is PRHDT and CDR2 FYEKMQ (reference sequence). The CDR3 contains 16 residues. For the CDR3, the DNA is TGTGCCAGCAGCTCGAACCTAGCGGGAGTCACAGATACGCAGTATTTT. Protein product: CASSSNLAGVTDTQYF.

On this clonotype: Given a much more abundant clone one base away, this may be a read error. The CDR3 loop is CASSSGGQGYDEAFF. The DNA for the CDR3 is TGTGCCAGCAGCTCCGGGGGACAGGGGTATGATGAAGCTTTCTTT. V and J are TRBV7-8 and TRBJ1-1; 10 bases are shared with TRBD1. Trimming took 4 bases from V and 7 from J; bases not matched to a gene: 9. CDR1 is SGHVS, CDR2 FQNEAQ, per germline. The CDR3 runs to 15 residues.

This clonotype appeared many times. This chain connects TRBV29-1 to TRBJ2-7; 8 bases fit TRBD1. Germline V lookup: CDR1 SQVTM, CDR2 ANQGSEA. Unmatched junction bases numbered 4, after V lost 4 bases and J lost 2 bases. The length of the CDR3 is 13 residues. CDR3 amino acids: CSVVWDRTYEQYF. The CDR3 DNA reads as TGCAGCGTTGTCTGGGACAGGACCTACGAGCAGTACTTC.

This clonotype was counted only a few times. The chain has TRBV5-1 and TRBJ2-4; D is unclear. Germline loops: CDR1 SGHRS, CDR2 YFSETQ. V lost 0 bases and J 5 bases, leaving 0 bases between the germline ends. CDR3 length equals 11 residues. In nucleotides, the CDR3 is TGCGCCAGCAGCTTGGAAAACATTCAGTACTTC. Its translation: CASSLENIQYF.

The rearrangement links TRBV19 to TRBJ2-5, with D possibly TRBD1 on 5 matching bases. Germline values: CDR1 LNHDA, CDR2 SQIVND (reference sequence). The CDR3 sequence is 13 residues long. V dropped 6 bases and J dropped 4 bases, with 12 bases sitting between them. As DNA, the CDR3 is TGTGCCAGTAGCCAGGGCCGAGGAGAGACCCAGTACTTC. It translates to CASSQGRGETQYF.

This clonotype was detected a few times. The V and J genes are TRBV7-6 and TRBJ2-5; 8 nucleotides align to TRBD2. The CDR3 has 16 residues. V shed 5 bases and J 0 bases; nucleotides not matched to a gene: 8. Looked up from germline, CDR1 is SGHVS and CDR2 is FNYEAQ. As DNA, the CDR3 is TGTGCCAGCAGCCAACCGGGGGGGTCGAACCAAGAGACCCAGTACTTC. Protein product: CASSQPGGSNQETQYF.

This clonotype was observed at least ten times. The chain recombines TRBV9 with TRBJ2-5; possibly TRBD1 or TRBD2 for D (6 bases each). Trimming shortened V by 0 bases and J by 7 bases, and 10 bases separated the two germline ends. The CDR3 length is 13 residues. The germline V gene has CDR1 SGDLS and CDR2 YYNGEE. CDR3 nucleotides: TGTGCCAGCAGCGTAGGAGGGGGGACGACCCAGTACTTC. This codes for CASSVGGGTTQYF.

There are many counts of this clonotype. The chain uses TRBV27 and TRBJ1-2; 11 nucleotides match TRBD1. The J segment lost 7 bases and the V segment lost 8 bases, leaving 9 bases of the junction unmatched. The V gene's germline CDR1 is MNHEY and CDR2 SMNVEV (reference sequence). The CDR3 consists of 14 residues. DNA for the CDR3: TGTGCCAGCCGAGGGGACAGGGGGATTCCTGGCTACACCTTC. This encodes CASRGDRGIPGYTF.

In this sample, this clonotype turned up a few times. This CDR3 reads CASRDQQPQHF. The CDR3 nucleotides are TGTGCCAGCAGGGACCAACAGCCCCAGCATTTT. The V call is TRBV6-2 or TRBV6-3, the J call TRBJ1-5; unclear D gene. Germline lookup yields CDR1 MNHEY and CDR2 SVGEGT. This CDR3 contains 11 residues. The V gene lost 6 bases and the J gene lost 7 bases, with 7 bases spanning the gap.

The J gene is TRBJ2-3, the V gene TRBV6-5; TRBD2 matches 7 bases. CDR1 and CDR2 (germline): MNHEY, SVGAGI. The J segment lost 1 base and the V segment lost 6 bases, leaving 7 bases of the junction unmatched. The CDR3 spans 15 residues. In nucleotides, the CDR3 is TGTGCCAGCAGCTCCCGGCTAGCGGGCACAGATACGCAGTATTTT. Amino acid sequence: CASSSRLAGTDTQYF.

A few counts support this clonotype. This sequence joins TRBV4-1 and TRBJ2-1; TRBD2 agrees at 10 bases. Looked up from germline, CDR1 is MGHRA and CDR2 is YSYEKL. This CDR3 is built from 16 residues. V was clipped by 1 base and J by 6 bases; unmatched bases: 6. In DNA form, the CDR3 reads TGCGCCAGCAGCCAAGCCAGCGGGAGGGCCGTCAATGAGCAGTTCTTC. Translation: CASSQASGRAVNEQFF.

The rearrangement uses TRBV20-1 and TRBJ2-3; D is ambiguous. The germline V gene has CDR1 DFQATT and CDR2 SNEGSKA (reference sequence). The V end lost 1 base, the J end lost 4 bases, and 18 bases lay between the germline ends. The CDR3 has 16 amino acids. The CDR3 loop reads CSARGDAPMVSDTQYF. CDR3 coding DNA: TGCAGTGCTAGAGGGGATGCCCCCATGGTATCAGATACGCAGTATTTT.

This clonotype showed up just a few times. V is TRBV12-3 or TRBV12-4 and J is TRBJ2-1; no reliable D call. The V and J ends lost 2 bases and 10 bases respectively, with 9 bases between them. The CDR3 extends over 12 amino acids. The CDR3: CASSLFRLEQFF. CDR3 nucleotides: TGTGCCAGCAGTTTATTTCGATTAGAGCAGTTCTTC.

Ten or more counts support this clonotype. V and J are TRBV12-3 or TRBV12-4 and TRBJ1-5; D remains unclear. The CDR3 length is 14 residues. V shed 5 bases and J shed 3 bases, with 11 bases lying between them. DNA of the CDR3: TGTGCCAGCAGTACCGACGGTAACAATCAGCCCCAGCATTTT. Protein: CASSTDGNNQPQHF.

This clonotype was seen at least ten times. The rearrangement uses TRBV2 and TRBJ2-1; the match to TRBD1 covers 8 bases. Germline V lookup: CDR1 SNHLY, CDR2 FYNNEI. This CDR3 has 16 residues. Trimming took 7 bases from V and 7 from J; bases not matched to a gene: 15. The CDR3 protein is CASTEHDRGLANEQFF. CDR3 in DNA: TGTGCCAGCACCGAACATGACAGGGGCCTCGCAAATGAGCAGTTCTTC.

This chain links TRBV29-1 with TRBJ2-7; D is perhaps TRBD1 (6 bases). V was cut by 7 bases and J by 6 bases, with 19 bases left in between. Germline CDR1 is SQVTM and CDR2 is ANQGSEA. This CDR3 contains 13 residues. This chain's CDR3 is CSGAEGQSGEQYF. CDR3 bases: TGCAGCGGGGCTGAGGGACAATCAGGCGAGCAGTACTTC.

This clonotype was seen ten or more times. V and J are TRBV19 and TRBJ1-4; D is uncertain. The CDR3 is made up of 13 amino acids. With 10 bases removed from V and 6 bases from J, the gap between germline ends came to 15 bases. Germline assignment: CDR1 LNHDA and CDR2 SQIVND (reference sequence). This CDR3 is CATTGGVHEKLFF. The CDR3 DNA follows: TGTGCCACTACGGGCGGGGTACATGAAAAACTGTTTTTT.

This clonotype was counted between two and nine times. The rearrangement links TRBV19 to TRBJ2-1; 8 bases are a match to TRBD2. The CDR3 has 16 residues. Germline V gene sequence: CDR1 LNHDA, CDR2 SQIVND (reference sequence). J was trimmed by 0 bases and V by 2 bases; bases with no gene match: 3. DNA of the CDR3: TGTGCCAGTAGTATAAAGAGCGGGAGCTCCTACAATGAGCAGTTCTTC. Residues: CASSIKSGSSYNEQFF. The full variable domain, in which reference TRBV19 and TRBJ2-1 provide the parts outside the CDR3, is DGGITQSPKYLFRKEGQNVTLSCEQNLNHDAMYWYRQDPGQGLRLIYYSQIVNDFQKGDIAEGYSVSREKKESFPLTVTSAQKNPTAFYLCASSIKSGSSYNEQFFGPGTRLTVL.

The table lists this clonotype with a count of one. The genes are TRBV2 and TRBJ1-6; TRBD1 is a possible D gene (6 bases). The V gene lost 9 bases and the J gene lost 6 bases, with 15 bases spanning the gap. CDR1 SNHLY and CDR2 FYNNEI come from the germline V gene. CDR3 length equals 14 residues. The CDR3 spells CARTLQGVNSPLHF. The CDR3 DNA sequence: TGTGCCAGAACCTTACAGGGAGTTAATTCACCCCTCCACTTT.

Only a few counts were recorded for this clonotype. This chain links TRBV29-1 with TRBJ1-1; D gene uncertain. CDR1 is SQVTM and CDR2 is ANQGSEA in the germline V gene. CDR3 size: 14 residues. The V and J ends lost 7 bases and 0 bases respectively, with 15 bases between them. CDR3 protein: CSAWAGGMNTEAFF. The DNA of the CDR3 is TGCAGCGCGTGGGCGGGCGGCATGAACACTGAAGCTTTCTTT. Looking up the rest from reference TRBV29-1 and TRBJ1-1 gives the full variable domain: SAVISQKPSRDICQRGTSLTIQCQVDSQVTMMFWYRQQPGQSLTLIATANQGSEATYESGFVIDKFPISRPNLTFSTLTVSNMSPEDSSIYLCSAWAGGMNTEAFFGQGTRLTVV.

At least ten counts were recorded for this clonotype. The J gene is TRBJ2-3, the V gene TRBV11-2; D is ambiguous. This CDR3 has 10 residues. Germline values: CDR1 SGHAT, CDR2 FQNNGV. Trimming shortened V by 5 bases and J by 6 bases, and 3 bases separated the two germline ends. CDR3 sequence (DNA): TGTGCCAGCAGCGGGGATACGCAGTATTTT. This translates into CASSGDTQYF.

V is TRBV6-5 and J is TRBJ2-6, with D unclear. V shed 3 bases and J shed 4 bases, with 16 bases lying between them. Germline assignment: CDR1 MNHEY and CDR2 SVGAGI. The CDR3 extends over 17 amino acids. The CDR3 reads CASSYRASVGGANVLTF. CDR3 nucleotides: TGTGCCAGCAGTTATCGCGCCTCCGTGGGGGGGGCCAACGTCCTGACTTTC.

This clonotype was seen repeatedly, ten times or more. This sequence joins TRBV6-5 and TRBJ2-3; D not resolved. This CDR3 region has 15 residues. V lost 5 bases to trimming and J lost 3 bases, with 15 bases between them. Germline lookup yields CDR1 MNHEY and CDR2 SVGAGI. The CDR3 bases are TGTGCCAGCAGTGCTGACGGGCTGAGGACAGATACGCAGTATTTT. It codes for CASSADGLRTDTQYF.

This clonotype was seen once. This chain joins TRBV6-1 and TRBJ2-7; possibly TRBD1 or TRBD2 for D (5 bases each). The germline V gene has CDR1 MNHNS and CDR2 SASEGT. The germline V and J ends were trimmed by 5 bases and 2 bases, with 22 bases remaining between them. CDR3 length: 17 amino acids. As DNA, the CDR3 is TGTGCCAGCAGTAAAATCCGACTCGGGACGGGACCCTACGAGCAGTACTTC. This codes for CASSKIRLGTGPYEQYF.

The chain has TRBV12-3 or TRBV12-4 and TRBJ2-1; possible D gene TRBD2, 6 bases. The CDR3 runs to 15 residues. Trimming cost V 6 bases and J 10 bases, with 22 bases left between them. CDR3 region: CASSPTRPGNGEQFF. CDR3 in DNA: TGTGCCAGCAGCCCGACTAGGCCGGGCAATGGGGAGCAGTTCTTC.

This clonotype was counted ten times or more. The V and J genes are TRBV6-5 and TRBJ2-7; 7 nucleotides line up with TRBD1. From germline, CDR1 is MNHEY and CDR2 SVGAGI. The CDR3 is made up of 16 amino acids. Trimming cost V 3 bases and J 5 bases; bases outside gene matches: 13. CDR3 nucleotide sequence: TGTGCCAGCAGTTATGGTCCCGGGACAGCGAATAACGAGCAGTACTTC. Protein product: CASSYGPGTANNEQYF.